This note documents a single TCR beta chain sequence. Antigen specificity is unknown. The data stem from a study of identifying expanded T cells in peripheral blood. Study conclusions and caveats: Approximately two-week clone count variance significantly increased as total template count grew. Approximately 1.2 clones differed between technical replicates, versus about 15 and 19 over time.

TCRdb keeps only in-frame clones here, not all; method: immunoSEQ multiplex PCR. This table has approximately 110,000 clones, around 89% appearing once. No infections or other immune events were documented during collection. The TCR originated in a person aged 18 to 75 in good health. The specimen sequenced was blood.

The CDR3 loop reads CASSLRGGYTF. DNA of the CDR3: TGTGCCAGCAGCTTACGCGGGGGCTACACCTTC. The rearrangement links TRBV7-9 to TRBJ1-2; D remains ambiguous. The CDR3 covers 11 residues. The V gene lost 2 bases and the J gene lost 8 bases, with 6 bases spanning the gap. Germline V gene lookup returns CDR1 SEHNR and CDR2 FQNEAQ (reference sequence).